This is a list of T cell receptor beta chains from one sample in a study of cytomegalovirus exposure and HLA in healthy donors. TCRdb's copy holds only in-frame clones and misses some; the assay was immunoSEQ multiplex PCR. The table has some 150,000 clones, 64% seen once. Sequencing was done on a sample of PBMCs. The receptors were gathered from a woman younger than 45 in good health and CMV-seropositive. Both conserved end residues are part of each CDR3.

cdr3_length,v_call,cdr3_aa
15,TRBV4-1,CASSQGGRSGNTIYF
13,TRBV2,CASSDNRNTEAFF
16,TRBV19,CASIKGSRTGNTEAFF
14,TRBV5-1,CASSNGRSYNEQFF
14,TRBV30,CAWRARDSNSPLHF
15,TRBV7-9,CASSFIAGGTGELFF
17,TRBV21-1,CASSWGTGNSGANVLTF
13,TRBV11-2,CASSFSGTDTQYF
16,TRBV19,CASSTQGTAAGNTIYF
14,TRBV5-5,CASSSGTSPRSQYF
14,TRBV18,CASSPSGVTDTQYF
12,TRBV28,CASIRRGTEAFF
14,TRBV6-1,CASSEVTVYTEAFF
11,TRBV5-4,CASSSGETQYF
11,TRBV28,CASRTQGEAFF
13,TRBV7-9,CASSLARENEQYF
11,TRBV5-1,CASTPSYEQYF
15,TRBV5-4,CASSLDGQGGQPQHF
12,TRBV5-4,CASSLSSYEQYF
21,TRBV2,CASSADLLTYTVVGQGKKLFF
14,TRBV2,CASSPKGWKGELFF
17,TRBV4-2,CASSQEKGISTTDTQYF
17,TRBV6-1,CASSDKDAGQLTDTQYF
16,TRBV28,CASSLLGLTDNYGYTF
15,TRBV19,CASSISGTDYEKLFF
13,TRBV10-2,CASNRQRQETQYF
14,TRBV7-6,CASSSGQGKGGYTF
14,TRBV10-3,CAIGGLAGVNEQFF
14,TRBV5-6,CASSLAPLSYEQYF
12,TRBV5-4,CASSFWVGEQFF
14,TRBV10-3,CAGSSGGGNNEQFF
14,TRBV7-2,CASSLVFQSYEQYF
16,TRBV19,CASSSPTRVLYNEQFF
16,TRBV5-4,CASSSTSGGRGDTQYF
18,TRBV18,CASSPPGQGALAKNIQYF
15,TRBV5-1,CASSWGQGRADEQYF
15,TRBV4-1,CASSQDSGEAYEQFF
16,TRBV28,CASSLVGWGQNTEAFF
13,TRBV5-1,CASSLETGVKLFF
14,TRBV6-5,CASSRQGTYNTIYF
15,TRBV15,CATSRRDRGNTEAFF
14,TRBV15,CATSTGSGTDTQYF
12,TRBV29-1,CSAQKGTDEQYF
15,TRBV9,CASSVGWQGGNTIYF
10,TRBV6-6,CASSLAGYTF
14,TRBV19,CASSILAYTGELFF
16,TRBV19,CASTSSVGSGSYEQYF
13,TRBV10-3,CAIRLAGAYEQYF